Below, 2 T cell receptor beta chains from the same sample are listed, as sequenced in a study of T-cell memory formation after mild COVID-19. One entry per CDR3 protein results from TCRdb running MiXCR on the 5' RACE reads. The repertoire consists of tens of thousands of distinct CDR3 sequences, with over 10% occurring once and the leading ten covering roughly 29%. Sequenced input: PBMCs or a T cell subset sorted from them (not recorded which). These receptors were collected from a man in his late teens or twenties who had mild COVID-19 (a few samples of this study predate the infection). Cell type and time point are not known.

This clonotype was picked up many times. This chain connects TRBV6-2 or TRBV6-3 to TRBJ2-6; perhaps TRBD2 as D (5 bases). Trimming took 6 bases from V and 1 from J, leaving 10 bases between them. This CDR3 has 15 residues. Germline CDR1 reads MNHEY; CDR2 reads SVGEGT. CDR3 loop: CASSSPGSGANVLTF. CDR3 sequence (DNA): TGTGCCAGCAGCTCACCGGGATCTGGGGCCAACGTCCTGACTTTC.

This clonotype was seen ten or more times. The chain links TRBV20-1 to TRBJ2-1; D perhaps matches TRBD2 (5 bases). The length of the CDR3 is 14 residues. Trimming took 2 bases from V and 9 from J, leaving 17 bases between them. Germline loops: CDR1 DFQATT, CDR2 SNEGSKA (reference sequence). The DNA of the CDR3 is TGCAGTGCTAGAACCGGGATATCCTCGGGTGAGCAGTTCTTC. The encoded protein is CSARTGISSGEQFF.